This T cell receptor (beta chain) was obtained from a study of blood T cell repertoires in COVID-19. On the study more broadly: Samples of COVID-19 (acute and convalescent) were obtained from the United States, Italy and Spain.

There are 14 residues in the CDR3. J gave up 6 bases and V 0 bases, and 5 bases lay outside the gene matches. From germline, CDR1 is SGHRS and CDR2 YFSETQ. Authors' processing steps: From reference gene primer amplification, estimates of nucleated cell counts were derived. Method: immunoSEQ multiplex PCR; TCRdb's copy keeps in-frame clones and lacks some. D and trimming come from the DNA, and the V and J calls and clone size come from that table. The repertoire holds roughly 290,000 clones, 89% seen once, with around 13% in the top ten. The chain couples TRBV5-1 to TRBJ2-7; 8 positions match TRBD1. This sequence was found in a woman aged 55-69 years with acute or convalescent COVID-19. The sample was peripheral blood. The CDR3 region is CASSLAQGAREQYF. CDR3 nucleotide sequence: TGCGCCAGCAGCTTGGCCCAGGGGGCTCGCGAGCAGTACTTC. The entire variable domain, with the rest obtained from reference TRBV5-1 and TRBJ2-7, is as follows: KAGVTQTPRYLIKTRGQQVTLSCSPISGHRSVSWYQQTPGQGLQFLFEYFSETQRNKGNFPGRFSGRQFSNSRSEMNVSTLELGDSALYLCASSLAQGAREQYFGPGTRLTVT.